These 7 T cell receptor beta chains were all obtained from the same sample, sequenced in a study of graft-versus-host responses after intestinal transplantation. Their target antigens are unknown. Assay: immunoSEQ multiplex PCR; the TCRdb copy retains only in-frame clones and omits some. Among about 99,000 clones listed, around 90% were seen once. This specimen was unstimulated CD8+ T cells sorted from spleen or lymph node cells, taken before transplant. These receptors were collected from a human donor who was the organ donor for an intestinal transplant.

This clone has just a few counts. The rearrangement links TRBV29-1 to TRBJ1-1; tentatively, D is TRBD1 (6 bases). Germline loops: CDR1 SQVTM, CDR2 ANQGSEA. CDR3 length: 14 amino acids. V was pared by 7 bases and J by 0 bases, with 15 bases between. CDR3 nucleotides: TGCAGCGCACCCCAGGGGACCCTGAACACTGAAGCTTTCTTT. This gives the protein CSAPQGTLNTEAFF.

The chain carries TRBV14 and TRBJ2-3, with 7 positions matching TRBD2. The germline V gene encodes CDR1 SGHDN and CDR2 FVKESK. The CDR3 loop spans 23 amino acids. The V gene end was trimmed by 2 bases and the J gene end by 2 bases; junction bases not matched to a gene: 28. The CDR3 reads CASSQRKWRFSFGTGGSTDTQYF. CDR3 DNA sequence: TGTGCCAGCAGCCAAAGGAAGTGGCGGTTTTCGTTTGGGACGGGGGGATCCACAGATACGCAGTATTTT.

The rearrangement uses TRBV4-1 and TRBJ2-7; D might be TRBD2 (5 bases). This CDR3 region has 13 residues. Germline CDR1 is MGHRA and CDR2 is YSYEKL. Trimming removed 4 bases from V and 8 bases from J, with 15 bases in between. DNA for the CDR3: TGCGCCAGCAGCCGCAACCAAGGGAGCCAGCAGTACTTC. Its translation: CASSRNQGSQQYF.

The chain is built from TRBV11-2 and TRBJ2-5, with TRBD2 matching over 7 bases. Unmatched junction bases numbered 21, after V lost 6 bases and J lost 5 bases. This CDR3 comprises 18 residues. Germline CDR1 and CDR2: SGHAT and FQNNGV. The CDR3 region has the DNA TGTGCCAGCAGTCCCGGACCTGGGACTACCACAACTCGGGAGACCCAGTACTTC. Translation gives CASSPGPGTTTTRETQYF.

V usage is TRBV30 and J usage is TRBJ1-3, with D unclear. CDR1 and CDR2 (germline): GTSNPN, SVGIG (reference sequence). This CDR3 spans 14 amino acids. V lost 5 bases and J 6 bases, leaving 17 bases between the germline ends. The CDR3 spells CAWVPYGDPNTIYF. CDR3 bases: TGTGCCTGGGTACCTTACGGGGATCCAAACACCATATATTTT.

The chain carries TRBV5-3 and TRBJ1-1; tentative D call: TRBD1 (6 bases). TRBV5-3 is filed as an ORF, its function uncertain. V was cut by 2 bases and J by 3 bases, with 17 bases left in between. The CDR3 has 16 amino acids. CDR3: CARSFSGSGVDTEAFF. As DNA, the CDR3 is TGTGCCAGAAGCTTTTCGGGCTCAGGGGTCGACACTGAAGCTTTCTTT.

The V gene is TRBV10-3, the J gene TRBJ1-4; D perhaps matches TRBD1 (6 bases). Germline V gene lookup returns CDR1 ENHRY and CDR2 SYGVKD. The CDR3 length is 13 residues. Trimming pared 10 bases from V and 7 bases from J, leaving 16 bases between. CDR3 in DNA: TGTGCCACTAGGACAGAGATAAGTGAAAAACTGTTTTTT. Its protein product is CATRTEISEKLFF.